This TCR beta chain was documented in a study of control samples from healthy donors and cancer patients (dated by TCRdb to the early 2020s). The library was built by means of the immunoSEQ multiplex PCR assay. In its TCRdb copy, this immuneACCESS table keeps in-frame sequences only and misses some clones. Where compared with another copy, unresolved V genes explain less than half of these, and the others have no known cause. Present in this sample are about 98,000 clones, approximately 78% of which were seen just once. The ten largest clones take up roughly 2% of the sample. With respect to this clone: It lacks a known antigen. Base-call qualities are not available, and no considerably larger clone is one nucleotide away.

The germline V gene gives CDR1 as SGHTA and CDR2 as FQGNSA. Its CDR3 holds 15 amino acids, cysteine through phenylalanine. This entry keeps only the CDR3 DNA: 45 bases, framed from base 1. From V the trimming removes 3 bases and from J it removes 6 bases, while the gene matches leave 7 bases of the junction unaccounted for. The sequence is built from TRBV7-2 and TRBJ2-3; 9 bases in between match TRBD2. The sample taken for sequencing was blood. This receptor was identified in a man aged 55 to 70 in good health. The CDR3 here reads CASSFGAGGPDTQYF. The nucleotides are TGTGCCAGCAGCTTCGGGGCGGGAGGGCCTGATACGCAGTATTTT. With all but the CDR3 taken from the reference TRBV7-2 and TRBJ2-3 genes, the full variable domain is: GAGVSQSPSNKVTEKGKDVELRCDPISGHTALYWYRQSLGQGLEFLIYFQGNSAPDKSGLPSDRFSAERTGGSVSTLTIQRTQQEDSAVYLCASSFGAGGPDTQYFGPGTRLTVL.